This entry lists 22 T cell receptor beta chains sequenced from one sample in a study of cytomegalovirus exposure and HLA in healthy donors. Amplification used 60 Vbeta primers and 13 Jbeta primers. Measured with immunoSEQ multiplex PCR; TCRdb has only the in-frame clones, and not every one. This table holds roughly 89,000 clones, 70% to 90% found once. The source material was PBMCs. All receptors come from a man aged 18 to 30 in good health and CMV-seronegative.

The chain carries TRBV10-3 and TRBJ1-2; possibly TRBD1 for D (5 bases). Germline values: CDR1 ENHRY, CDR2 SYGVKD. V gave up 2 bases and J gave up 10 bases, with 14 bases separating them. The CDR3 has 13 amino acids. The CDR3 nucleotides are TGTGCCATCAGTGAGGGTTACAGGAGCCCCTACACCTTC. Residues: CAISEGYRSPYTF.

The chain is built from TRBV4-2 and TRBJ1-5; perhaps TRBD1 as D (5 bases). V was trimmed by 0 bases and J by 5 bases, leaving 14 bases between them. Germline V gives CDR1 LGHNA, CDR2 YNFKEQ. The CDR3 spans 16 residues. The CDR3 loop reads CASSQDRTPQYQPQHF. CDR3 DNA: TGTGCCAGCAGCCAAGATCGGACACCTCAATATCAGCCCCAGCATTTT.

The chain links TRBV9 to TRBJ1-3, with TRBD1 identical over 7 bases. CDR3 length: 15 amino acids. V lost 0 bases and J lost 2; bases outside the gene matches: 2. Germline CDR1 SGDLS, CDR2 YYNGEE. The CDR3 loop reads CASSVGGTAGNTIYF. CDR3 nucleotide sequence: TGTGCCAGCAGCGTAGGGGGGACAGCTGGAAACACCATATATTTT.

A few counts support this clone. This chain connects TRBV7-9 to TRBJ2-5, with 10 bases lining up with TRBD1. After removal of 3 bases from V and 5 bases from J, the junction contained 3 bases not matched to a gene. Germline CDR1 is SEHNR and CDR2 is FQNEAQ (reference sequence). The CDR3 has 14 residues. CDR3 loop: CASSLTGGWETQYF. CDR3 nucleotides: TGTGCCAGCAGCTTGACAGGGGGCTGGGAGACCCAGTACTTC.

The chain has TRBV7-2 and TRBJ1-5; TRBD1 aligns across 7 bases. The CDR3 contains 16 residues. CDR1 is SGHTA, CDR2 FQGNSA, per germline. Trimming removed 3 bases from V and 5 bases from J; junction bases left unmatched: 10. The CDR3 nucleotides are TGTGCCAGCAGCTTCGGCGGGACAGCCTCGGATCAGCCCCAGCATTTT. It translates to CASSFGGTASDQPQHF.

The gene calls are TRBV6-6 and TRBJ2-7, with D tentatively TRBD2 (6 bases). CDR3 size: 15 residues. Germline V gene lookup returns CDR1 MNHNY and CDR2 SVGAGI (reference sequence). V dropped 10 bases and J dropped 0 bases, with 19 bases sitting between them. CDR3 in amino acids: CATNDVGEVSYEQYF. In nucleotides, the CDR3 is TGTGCCACCAACGACGTAGGGGAGGTCTCCTACGAGCAGTACTTC.

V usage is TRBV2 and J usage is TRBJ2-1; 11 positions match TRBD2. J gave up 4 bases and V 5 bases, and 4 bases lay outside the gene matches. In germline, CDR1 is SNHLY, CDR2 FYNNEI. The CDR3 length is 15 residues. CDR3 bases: TGTGCCAGCAGTACTACTAGCGGGAGTTACAATGAGCAGTTCTTC. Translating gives CASSTTSGSYNEQFF. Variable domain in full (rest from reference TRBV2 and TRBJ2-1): EPEVTQTPSHQVTQMGQEVILRCVPISNHLYFYWYRQILGQKVEFLVSFYNNEISEKSEIFDDQFSVERPDGSNFTLKIRSTKLEDSAMYFCASSTTSGSYNEQFFGPGTRLTVL.

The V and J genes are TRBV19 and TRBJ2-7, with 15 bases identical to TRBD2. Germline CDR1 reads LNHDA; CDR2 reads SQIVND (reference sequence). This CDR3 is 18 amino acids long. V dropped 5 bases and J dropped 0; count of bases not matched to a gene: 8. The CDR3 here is CASSPAGTSGGPSYEQYF. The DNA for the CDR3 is TGTGCCAGTAGTCCCGCCGGGACTAGCGGGGGGCCCTCCTACGAGCAGTACTTC.

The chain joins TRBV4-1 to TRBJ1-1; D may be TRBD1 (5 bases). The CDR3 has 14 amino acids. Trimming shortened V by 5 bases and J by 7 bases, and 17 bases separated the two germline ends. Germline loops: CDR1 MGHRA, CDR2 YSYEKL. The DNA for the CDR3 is TGCGCCAGCAGCGTTACTACCCCCCAGGGTGAAGCTTTCTTT. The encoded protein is CASSVTTPQGEAFF.

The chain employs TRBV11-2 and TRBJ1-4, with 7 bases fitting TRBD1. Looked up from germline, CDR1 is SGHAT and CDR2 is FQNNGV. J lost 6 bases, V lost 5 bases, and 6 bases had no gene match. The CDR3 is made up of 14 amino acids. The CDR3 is CASSPRQGDEKLFF. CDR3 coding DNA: TGTGCCAGCAGCCCCAGACAGGGTGATGAAAAACTGTTTTTT.

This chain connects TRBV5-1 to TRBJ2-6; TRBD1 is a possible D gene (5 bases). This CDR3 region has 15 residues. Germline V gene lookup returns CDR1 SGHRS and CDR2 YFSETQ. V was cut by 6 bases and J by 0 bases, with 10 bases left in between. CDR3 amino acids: CASNTGSSGANVLTF. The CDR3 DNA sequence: TGCGCCAGCAACACAGGTTCCTCTGGGGCCAACGTCCTGACTTTC. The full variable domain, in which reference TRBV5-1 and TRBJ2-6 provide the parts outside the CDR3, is KAGVTQTPRYLIKTRGQQVTLSCSPISGHRSVSWYQQTPGQGLQFLFEYFSETQRNKGNFPGRFSGRQFSNSRSEMNVSTLELGDSALYLCASNTGSSGANVLTFGAGSRLTVL.

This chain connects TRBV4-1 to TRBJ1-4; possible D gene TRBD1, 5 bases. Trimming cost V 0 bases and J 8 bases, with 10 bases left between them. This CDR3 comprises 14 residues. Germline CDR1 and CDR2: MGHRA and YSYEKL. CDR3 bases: TGCGCCAGCAGCCAAGACACAGGTTGGGAAAAACTGTTTTTT. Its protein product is CASSQDTGWEKLFF.

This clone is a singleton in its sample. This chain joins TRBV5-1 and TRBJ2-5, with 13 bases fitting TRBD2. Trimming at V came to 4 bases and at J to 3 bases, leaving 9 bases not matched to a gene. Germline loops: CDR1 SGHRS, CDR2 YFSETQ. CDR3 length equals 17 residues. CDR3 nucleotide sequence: TGCGCCAGCAGCCCTCGACTAGCGGGAGGATCGGAAGAGACCCAGTACTTC. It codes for CASSPRLAGGSEETQYF.

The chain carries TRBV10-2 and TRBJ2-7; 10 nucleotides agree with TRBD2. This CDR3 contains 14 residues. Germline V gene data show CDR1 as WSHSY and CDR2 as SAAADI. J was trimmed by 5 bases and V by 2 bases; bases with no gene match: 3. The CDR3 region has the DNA TGCGCCAGCAGTGAGAGCGGGGGGGTGGACGAGCAGTACTTC. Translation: CASSESGGVDEQYF.

The CDR3 loop is CASSLELAGVHNEQFF. The CDR3 DNA sequence: TGTGCCAGCAGCTTGGAACTAGCGGGGGTCCACAATGAGCAGTTCTTC. J is TRBJ2-1 and V is TRBV5-4; TRBD2 matches at 11 bases. Per the germline V gene, CDR1 is SGHNT and CDR2 is YYREEE (reference sequence). The J segment lost 5 bases and the V segment lost 0 bases, leaving 4 bases of the junction unmatched. This CDR3 has 16 residues.

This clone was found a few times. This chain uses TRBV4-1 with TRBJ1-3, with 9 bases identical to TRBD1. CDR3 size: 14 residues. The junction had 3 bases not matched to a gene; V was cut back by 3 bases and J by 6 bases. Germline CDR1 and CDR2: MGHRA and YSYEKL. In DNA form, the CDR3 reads TGCGCCAGCAGCCAGAGACAGGGGGAAAACACCATATATTTT. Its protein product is CASSQRQGENTIYF.

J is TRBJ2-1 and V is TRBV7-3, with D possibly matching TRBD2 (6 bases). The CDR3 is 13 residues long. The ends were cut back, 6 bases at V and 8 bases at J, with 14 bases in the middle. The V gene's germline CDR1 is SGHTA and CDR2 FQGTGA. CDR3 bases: TGTGCCAGCAGTTCCCCTACGGGGGATGAGCAGTTCTTC. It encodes CASSSPTGDEQFF.

As DNA, the CDR3 is TGCGCCAGCAGCTTGAACAGGGACGGTGAAGCTTTCTTT. Its protein product is CASSLNRDGEAFF. The chain joins TRBV5-1 to TRBJ1-1; the D gene is possibly TRBD1 (6 bases). The CDR3 is 13 amino acids. Germline V gives CDR1 SGHRS, CDR2 YFSETQ. Trimming took 1 base from V and 7 from J, leaving 11 bases between them.

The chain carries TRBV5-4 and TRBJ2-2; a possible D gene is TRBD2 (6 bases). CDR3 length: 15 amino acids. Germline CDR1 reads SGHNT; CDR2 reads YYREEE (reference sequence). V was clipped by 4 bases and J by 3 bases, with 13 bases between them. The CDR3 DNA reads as TGTGCCAGCAGCGCCGGGGGTGCGTACACCGGGGAGCTGTTTTTT. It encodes CASSAGGAYTGELFF.

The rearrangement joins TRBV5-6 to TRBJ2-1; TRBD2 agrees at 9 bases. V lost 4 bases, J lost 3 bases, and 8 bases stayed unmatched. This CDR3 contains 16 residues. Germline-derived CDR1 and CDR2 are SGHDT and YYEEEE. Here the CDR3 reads CASSLHSTSGYNEQFF. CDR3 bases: TGTGCCAGCAGCCTACACTCGACTAGCGGCTACAATGAGCAGTTCTTC.

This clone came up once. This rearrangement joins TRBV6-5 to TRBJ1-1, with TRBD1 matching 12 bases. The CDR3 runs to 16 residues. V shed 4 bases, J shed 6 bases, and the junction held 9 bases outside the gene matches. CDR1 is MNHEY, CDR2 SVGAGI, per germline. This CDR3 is CASSSSGTGGFAEAFF. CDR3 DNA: TGTGCCAGCAGTTCCTCCGGGACAGGGGGCTTCGCTGAAGCTTTCTTT.

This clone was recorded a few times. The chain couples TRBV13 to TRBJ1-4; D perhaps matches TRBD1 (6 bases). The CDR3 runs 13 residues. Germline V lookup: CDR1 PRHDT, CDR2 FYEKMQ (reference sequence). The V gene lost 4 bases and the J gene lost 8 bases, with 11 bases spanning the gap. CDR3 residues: CASSSPRGEKLFF. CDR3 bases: TGTGCCAGCAGCTCGCCTAGGGGGGAAAAACTGTTTTTT.